This is a list of T cell receptor beta chains from one sample in a study of Ad26.COV2.S vaccination and SARS-CoV-2 variants. TCRdb's copy holds only in-frame clones and misses some; the assay was immunoSEQ multiplex PCR. Among about 350,000 clones listed, around nine tenths were seen once. The sequencing used peripheral blood, collected in a trial of Ad26.COV2.S vaccine versus placebo. The receptors were gathered from a person aged 18-60 years who received the Ad26.COV2.S COVID-19 vaccine or a placebo. Each CDR3 is given with its conserved first and last residue. Fields, in order: J gene, clone size, D gene, V gene, CDR3 protein, CDR3 DNA. D genes are given only for firm matches. Not every row has a clone size; where given, it reads once, few, many or a size class.

TRBJ1-5	.	.	TRBV28	CASRTERNQPQHF	TGTGCCAGCAGAACTGAGCGCAATCAGCCCCAGCATTTT
TRBJ2-1	.	TRBD2	TRBV28	CASSPLAGSSYNEQFF	TGTGCCAGCAGTCCCTTAGCGGGGAGCTCCTACAATGAGCAGTTCTTC
TRBJ2-4	.	.	TRBV19	CASSSGRGFWDQYF	TGTGCCAGTAGTAGCGGACGGGGGTTTTGGGATCAGTACTTC
TRBJ2-2	.	.	TRBV10-1	CASSLYTGTENTGELFF	TGCGCCAGCAGTCTATACACCGGGACCGAGAACACCGGGGAGCTGTTTTTT
TRBJ2-7	.	.	TRBV6-5	CASSYSSSEAYEQYF	TGTGCCAGCAGTTACTCCTCTAGCGAAGCCTACGAGCAGTACTTC
TRBJ2-2	.	TRBD1	TRBV5-4	CASSSTGTGDTGELFF	TGTGCCAGCAGCTCGACCGGGACAGGGGACACCGGGGAGCTGTTTTTT
TRBJ2-1	.	TRBD2	TRBV29-1	CSTIPGTRYNEQFF	TGCAGCACGATCCCGGGGACTAGGTACAATGAGCAGTTCTTC
TRBJ2-3	.	.	TRBV7-9	CASSLGRFITDTQYF	TGTGCCAGCAGCTTGGGCAGATTCATCACAGATACGCAGTATTTT
TRBJ2-7	.	TRBD2	TRBV6-5	CASIRGGSSYEQYF	TGTGCCAGCATTCGCGGGGGTAGCTCCTACGAGCAGTACTTC
TRBJ1-1	.	.	TRBV18	CASSPRAGNTEAFF	TGTGCCAGCTCACCACGGGCGGGGAACACTGAAGCTTTCTTT
TRBJ2-6	once	.	TRBV7-9	CAGGGRSSGANVLTF	TGTGCCGGGGGTGGACGGAGCTCTGGGGCCAACGTCCTGACTTTC
TRBJ2-2	.	.	TRBV7-2	CASSLDPWGTGELFF	TGTGCCAGCAGCTTAGATCCTTGGGGAACCGGGGAGCTGTTTTTT
TRBJ1-1	.	.	TRBV5-1	CASSLLAESKGGTEAFF	TGCGCCAGCAGCCTCTTGGCAGAATCCAAGGGGGGGACTGAAGCTTTCTTT
TRBJ1-5	few	TRBD1	TRBV4-1	CASSQSVGQGAGPQHF	TGCGCCAGCAGCCAATCTGTGGGACAGGGGGCCGGACCCCAGCATTTT
TRBJ1-1	.	.	TRBV5-4	CASSHSDTDTEAFF	TGTGCCAGCAGCCATTCAGATACTGACACTGAAGCTTTCTTT
TRBJ2-3	.	TRBD2	TRBV24-1	CATSDLGLAGGNPPDTQYF	TGTGCCACCAGTGATTTAGGGCTAGCGGGAGGGAACCCACCAGATACGCAGTATTTT
TRBJ1-5	.	TRBD1	TRBV7-8	CASSFTGGGGGPQHF	TGTGCCAGCAGCTTCACAGGGGGCGGAGGGGGGCCCCAGCATTTT
TRBJ2-1	.	.	TRBV4-2	CASSPITRNEQFF	TGTGCCAGCAGCCCTATTACACGGAATGAGCAGTTCTTC
TRBJ2-3	.	.	TRBV13	CASSLDLPYTDTQYF	TGTGCCAGCAGCTTGGACCTTCCTTACACAGATACGCAGTATTTT
TRBJ1-6	.	.	TRBV25-1	CASSEFKGNSPLHF	TGTGCCAGCAGTGAATTTAAGGGTAATTCACCCCTCCACTTT
TRBJ2-1	.	TRBD2	TRBV7-9	CASSSGGVYNEQFF	TGTGCCAGCAGCTCCGGGGGGGTTTACAATGAGCAGTTCTTC
TRBJ2-1	.	TRBD2	TRBV6-5	CAASSGNVNEQFF	TGTGCCGCATCTAGCGGGAACGTCAATGAGCAGTTCTTC
TRBJ2-2	.	.	TRBV15	CATSRDRITNTGELFF	TGTGCCACCAGCAGAGATAGGATAACGAACACCGGGGAGCTGTTTTTT
TRBJ2-6	once	.	TRBV5-5	CASSFFGESAGANVLTF	TGTGCCAGCAGCTTTTTCGGGGAATCGGCTGGGGCCAACGTCCTGACTTTC
TRBJ2-1	.	.	TRBV27	CASRNRVSYNEQFF	TGTGCCAGCAGGAACAGGGTTTCCTACAATGAGCAGTTCTTC
TRBJ1-1	.	.	TRBV30	CAWSGRGRRAFF	TGTGCCTGGAGTGGTCGGGGGCGGAGGGCTTTCTTT
TRBJ2-1	once	TRBD2	TRBV20-1	CSASEVAGAHGANEQFF	TGCAGTGCTAGTGAGGTAGCGGGGGCCCACGGGGCAAATGAGCAGTTCTTC
TRBJ1-2	.	.	TRBV25-1	CASSEGGGGYTF	TGTGCCAGCAGTGAAGGAGGGGGAGGCTACACCTTC
TRBJ2-4	.	.	TRBV4-3	CASSLMTASSNIQYF	TGCGCCAGCAGCCTCATGACAGCGTCAAGCAACATTCAGTACTTC
TRBJ1-1	.	.	TRBV9	CASSVTGTDEAFF	TGTGCCAGCAGCGTAACCGGGACTGATGAAGCTTTCTTT
TRBJ1-2	.	.	TRBV7-9	CASSLGNYGYTF	TGTGCCAGCAGCTTAGGGAACTATGGCTACACCTTC
TRBJ2-6	.	.	TRBV20-1	CSASGGSGANVLTF	TGCAGTGCTAGTGGCGGCTCTGGGGCCAACGTCCTGACTTTC
TRBJ1-1	.	.	TRBV5-1	CASSSDVNTEAFF	TGCGCCAGCAGTTCGGACGTGAACACTGAAGCTTTCTTT
TRBJ2-3	.	TRBD1	TRBV9	CASSAPTGDTQYF	TGTGCCAGCAGCGCACCGACAGGGGATACGCAGTATTTT
TRBJ1-4	.	.	TRBV28	CASSLQGREKLFF	TGTGCCAGCAGTTTGCAGGGCCGAGAAAAACTGTTTTTT
TRBJ1-1	.	.	TRBV5-1	CASSKRENTEAFF	TGCGCCAGCAGCAAAAGAGAGAACACTGAAGCTTTCTTT
TRBJ1-1	.	TRBD1	TRBV7-9	CASSLTGPPEAFF	TGTGCCAGCAGCTTGACAGGGCCCCCCGAAGCTTTCTTT
TRBJ1-3	.	.	TRBV7-2	CASSFNTAGAIYF	TGTGCCAGCAGCTTCAACACGGCTGGCGCCATATATTTT
TRBJ2-1	few	TRBD1	TRBV5-1	CASSLDRGNEQFF	TGCGCCAGCAGCTTGGACAGGGGCAATGAGCAGTTCTTC
TRBJ1-3	.	.	TRBV5-5	CASSLALSNSGNTIYF	TGTGCCAGCAGCTTGGCTTTATCTAACTCTGGAAACACCATATATTTT
TRBJ1-6	.	.	TRBV19	CASSPRDGDSPLHF	TGTGCCAGTAGTCCGCGGGACGGTGATTCACCCCTCCACTTT
TRBJ2-2	.	.	TRBV27	CASSLVGDTGELFF	TGTGCCAGCAGTTTAGTTGGGGACACCGGGGAGCTGTTTTTT
TRBJ2-3	.	TRBD2	TRBV19	CASSIEPSGGTDTQYF	TGTGCCAGTAGTATAGAACCTAGCGGGGGCACAGATACGCAGTATTTT
TRBJ2-2	.	TRBD2	TRBV29-1	CSVEDRGSGSTGELFF	TGCAGCGTTGAAGATCGGGGTAGCGGGAGCACCGGGGAGCTGTTTTTT